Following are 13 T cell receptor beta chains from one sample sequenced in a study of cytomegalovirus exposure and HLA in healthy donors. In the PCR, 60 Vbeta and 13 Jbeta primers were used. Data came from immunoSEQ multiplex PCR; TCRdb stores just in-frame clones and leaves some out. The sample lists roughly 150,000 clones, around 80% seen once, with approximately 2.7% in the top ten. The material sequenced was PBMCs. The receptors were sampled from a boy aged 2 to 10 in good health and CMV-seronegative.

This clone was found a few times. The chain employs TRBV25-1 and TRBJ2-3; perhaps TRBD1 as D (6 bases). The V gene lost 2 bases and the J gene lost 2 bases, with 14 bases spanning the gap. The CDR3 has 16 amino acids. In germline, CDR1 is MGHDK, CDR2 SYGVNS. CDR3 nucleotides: TGTGCCAGCAGTGAAAAAATAGACAGGAACACAGATACGCAGTATTTT. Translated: CASSEKIDRNTDTQYF. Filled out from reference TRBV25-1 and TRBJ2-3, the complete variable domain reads EADIYQTPRYLVIGTGKKITLECSQTMGHDKMYWYQQDPGMELHLIHYSYGVNSTEKGDLSSESTVSRIRTEHFPLTLESARPSHTSQYLCASSEKIDRNTDTQYFGPGTRLTVL.

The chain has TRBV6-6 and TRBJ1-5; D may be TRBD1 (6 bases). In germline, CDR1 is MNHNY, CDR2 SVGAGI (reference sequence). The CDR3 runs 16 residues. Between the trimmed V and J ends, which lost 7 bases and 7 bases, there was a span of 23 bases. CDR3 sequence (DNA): TGTGCCAGCACCCACCGACCTGGACAGAGGGTACAGCCCCAGCATTTT. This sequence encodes CASTHRPGQRVQPQHF.

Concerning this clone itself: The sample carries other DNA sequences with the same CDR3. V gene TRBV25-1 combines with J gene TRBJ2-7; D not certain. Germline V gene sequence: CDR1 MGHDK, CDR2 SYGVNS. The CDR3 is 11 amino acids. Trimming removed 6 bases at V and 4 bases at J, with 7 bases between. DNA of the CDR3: TGTGCCAGCAGCGCCGCGTACGAGCAGTACTTC. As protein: CASSAAYEQYF.

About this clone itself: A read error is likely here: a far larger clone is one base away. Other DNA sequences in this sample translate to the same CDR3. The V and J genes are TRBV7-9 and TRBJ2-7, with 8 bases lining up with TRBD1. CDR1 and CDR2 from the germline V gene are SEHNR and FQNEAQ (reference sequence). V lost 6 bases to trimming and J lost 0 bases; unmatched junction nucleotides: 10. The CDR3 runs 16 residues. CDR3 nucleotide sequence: TGTGCCAGCAGTTCGAGAGCAGGGGGCAGCTCCTACGAGCAGTACTTC. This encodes CASSSRAGGSSYEQYF. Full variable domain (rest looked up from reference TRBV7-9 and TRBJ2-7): DTGVSQNPRHKITKRGQNVTFRCDPISEHNRLYWYRQTLGQGPEFLTYFQNEAQLEKSRLLSDRFSAERPKGSFSTLEIQRTEQGDSAMYLCASSSRAGGSSYEQYFGPGTRLTVT.

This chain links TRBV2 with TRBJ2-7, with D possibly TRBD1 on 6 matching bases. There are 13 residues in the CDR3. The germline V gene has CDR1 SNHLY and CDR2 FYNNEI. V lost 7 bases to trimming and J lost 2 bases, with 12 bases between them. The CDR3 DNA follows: TGTGCCAGCATGAACAGGGTTACCTACGAGCAGTACTTC. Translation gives CASMNRVTYEQYF.

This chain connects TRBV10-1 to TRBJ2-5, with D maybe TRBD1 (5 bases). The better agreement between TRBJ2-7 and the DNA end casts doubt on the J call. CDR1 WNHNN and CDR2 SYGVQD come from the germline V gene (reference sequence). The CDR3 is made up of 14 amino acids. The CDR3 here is CASPWGQLSYEQYF. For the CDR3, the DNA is TGCGCCAGCCCTTGGGGCCAGCTCTCCTACGAGCAGTACTTC.

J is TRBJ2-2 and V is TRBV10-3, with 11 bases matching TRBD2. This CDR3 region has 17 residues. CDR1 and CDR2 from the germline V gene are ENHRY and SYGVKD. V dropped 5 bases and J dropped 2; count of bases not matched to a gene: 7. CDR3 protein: CAISPHGTSGNTGELFF. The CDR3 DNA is TGTGCCATCAGTCCGCACGGGACTAGCGGTAACACCGGGGAGCTGTTTTTT.

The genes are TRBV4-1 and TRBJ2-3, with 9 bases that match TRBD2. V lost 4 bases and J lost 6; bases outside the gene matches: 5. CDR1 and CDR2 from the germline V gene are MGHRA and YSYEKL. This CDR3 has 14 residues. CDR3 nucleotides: TGCGCCAGCAGCCGCGGGGGGGGGCAGGATACGCAGTATTTT. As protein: CASSRGGGQDTQYF.

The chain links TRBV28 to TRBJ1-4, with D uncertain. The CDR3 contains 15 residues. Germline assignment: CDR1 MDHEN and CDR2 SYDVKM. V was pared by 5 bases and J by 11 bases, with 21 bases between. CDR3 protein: CASSEETARRHKLFF. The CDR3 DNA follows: TGTGCCAGCAGTGAGGAGACCGCCCGTCGGCACAAACTGTTTTTT.

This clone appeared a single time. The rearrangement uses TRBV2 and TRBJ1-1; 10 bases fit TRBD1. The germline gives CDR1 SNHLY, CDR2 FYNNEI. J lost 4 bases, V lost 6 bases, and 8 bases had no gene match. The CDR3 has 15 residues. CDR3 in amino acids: CASSPGTGVLTEAFF. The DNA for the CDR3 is TGTGCCAGCAGCCCCGGGACAGGGGTGCTCACTGAAGCTTTCTTT.

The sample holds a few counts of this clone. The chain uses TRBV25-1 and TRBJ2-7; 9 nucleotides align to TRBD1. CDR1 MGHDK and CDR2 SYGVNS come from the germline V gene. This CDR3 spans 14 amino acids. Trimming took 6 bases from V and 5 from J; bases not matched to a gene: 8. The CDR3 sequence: CASSLETGGNEQYF. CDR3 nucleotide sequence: TGTGCCAGCAGCCTAGAGACAGGGGGAAACGAGCAGTACTTC.

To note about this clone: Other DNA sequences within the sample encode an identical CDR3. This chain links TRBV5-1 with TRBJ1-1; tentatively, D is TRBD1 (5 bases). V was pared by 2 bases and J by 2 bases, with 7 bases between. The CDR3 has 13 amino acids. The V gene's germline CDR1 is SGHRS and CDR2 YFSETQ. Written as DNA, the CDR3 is TGCGCCAGCAGCTTAAGGGGAAACACTGAAGCTTTCTTT. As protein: CASSLRGNTEAFF.

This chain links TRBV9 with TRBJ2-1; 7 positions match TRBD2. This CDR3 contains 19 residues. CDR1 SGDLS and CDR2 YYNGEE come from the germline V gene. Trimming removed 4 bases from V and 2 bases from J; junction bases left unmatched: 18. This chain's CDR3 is CASSPQRIRLAEPYNEQFF. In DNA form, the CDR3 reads TGTGCCAGCAGCCCACAGAGGATTCGGCTAGCGGAGCCCTACAATGAGCAGTTCTTC.